The sequence of this T cell receptor beta chain was determined in a study of T cells in localized non-small cell lung cancer. The V end lost 5 bases, the J end lost 1 base, and 15 bases lay between the germline ends. Germline V gives CDR1 SGHVS, CDR2 FNYEAQ. This CDR3 is built from 15 residues. Measured with immunoSEQ multiplex PCR; TCRdb has only the in-frame clones, and not every one. The table records tens of thousands of clones, around four fifths of them present only once. The sample in question was peripheral blood, obtained before any cancer treatment. The V gene is TRBV7-6, the J gene TRBJ2-7; possible D gene TRBD2, 6 bases. This clonotype originated in an older female donor with stage I lung adenocarcinoma. CDR3 DNA sequence: TGTGCCAGCAGCCTTACGACGGAGGGGTCCTACGAGCAGTACTTC. Translating gives CASSLTTEGSYEQYF.